This TCR beta chain was identified during a study of early T cells in non-severe SARS-CoV-2 infection. Overall study context: Sequenced bulk RNA came from whole blood that was unsorted, and chains were unpaired.

Turning to this clonotype: Its antigen remains unidentified.

Unique molecular identifiers (one per individual cDNA molecule) were attached. From the 5' RACE reads, TCRdb called clonotypes with MiXCR, one entry per CDR3 protein. Here the sample spans about 60,000 distinct CDR3 sequences, around 5.6% being singletons. Study-level points and caveats: Sequences matched to VDJdb favored anti-spike CD8 responses, while private and CD4 specificities were missed.

Sequences were obtained from whole blood. This TCR was sampled from an adult who was a healthcare worker with PCR-confirmed SARS-CoV-2 infection or an uninfected control (not recorded which).

Here the CDR3 reads CASSSLAGPALGSYNEQFF. The DNA of the CDR3 is TGTGCCAGCAGTTCACTAGCGGGCCCTGCTCTCGGCTCCTACAATGAGCAGTTCTTC. The chain has TRBV12-3 or TRBV12-4 and TRBJ2-1, with 9 nucleotides matching TRBD2. J lost 0 bases, V lost 4 bases, and 13 bases had no gene match. The CDR3 consists of 19 residues.